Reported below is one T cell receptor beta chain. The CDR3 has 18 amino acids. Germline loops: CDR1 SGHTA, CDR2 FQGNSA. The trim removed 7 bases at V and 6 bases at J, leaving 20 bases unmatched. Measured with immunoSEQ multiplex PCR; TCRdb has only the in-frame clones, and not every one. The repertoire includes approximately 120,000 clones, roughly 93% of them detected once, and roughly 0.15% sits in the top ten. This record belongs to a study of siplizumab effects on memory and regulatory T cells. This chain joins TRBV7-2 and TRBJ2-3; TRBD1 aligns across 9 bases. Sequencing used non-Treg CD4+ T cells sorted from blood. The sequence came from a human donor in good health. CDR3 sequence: CASTARDRAPYPEDTQYF. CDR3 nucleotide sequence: TGTGCCAGCACCGCCCGGGACAGGGCTCCCTATCCGGAGGATACGCAGTATTTT.